These 4 T cell receptor beta chains share one sample of origin, sequenced in a study of blood T cell repertoires in COVID-19. Data came from immunoSEQ multiplex PCR; TCRdb stores just in-frame clones and leaves some out. The repertoire holds about 180,000 clones, with approximately 92% as singletons. Sequences were obtained from PBMCs or T cells enriched from blood (not recorded which). All receptors derive from a woman between 40 and 50 years old with acute COVID-19.

The chain couples TRBV5-1 to TRBJ2-1; 8 positions agree with TRBD2. The junction had 19 bases not matched to a gene; V was cut back by 3 bases and J by 8 bases. Per germline, CDR1 SGHRS and CDR2 YFSETQ. This CDR3 contains 18 residues. CDR3 coding DNA: TGCGCCAGCAGCTCCGGGATAGGCGGGGGGCTTATTAGGGATGAGCAGTTCTTC. This gives the protein CASSSGIGGGLIRDEQFF.

The genes are TRBV5-1 and TRBJ1-4, with TRBD1 matching over 7 bases. The CDR3 extends over 15 amino acids. Germline CDR1 SGHRS, CDR2 YFSETQ. Germline trimming cut 0 bases from V and 7 bases from J; bases unmatched to any gene: 6. The CDR3 region has the DNA TGCGCCAGCAGCTTGGAAGACAGGGTGGGTGAAAAACTGTTTTTT. Its translation: CASSLEDRVGEKLFF.

This clone has just one count. The chain combines TRBV7-2 with TRBJ2-5; D may be TRBD2 (6 bases). V gave up 6 bases and J gave up 5 bases, with 16 bases separating them. In germline, CDR1 is SGHTA, CDR2 FQGNSA. The CDR3 is 14 residues long. CDR3 sequence (DNA): TGTGCCAGCAGTCAAATGGGGGGTGGGGAGACCCAGTACTTC. As protein: CASSQMGGGETQYF.

The CDR3 reads CASSLRESNQPQHF. In nucleotides, the CDR3 is TGTGCCAGCAGTTTACGGGAAAGCAATCAGCCCCAGCATTTT. The rearrangement uses TRBV6-9 and TRBJ1-5; D is unclear. Trimming left V 4 bases short and J 1 base short, with 8 bases between. Per the germline V gene, CDR1 is MNHGY and CDR2 is SVAAGI. This CDR3 region has 14 residues.